This TCR beta chain derives from a study of T cells in Graves' hyperthyroidism and ophthalmopathy. General study results and limits: Most clonotypes expanded in thyroid above 0.001 were likewise present in blood.

There are 15 residues in the CDR3. Germline assignment: CDR1 KGHSH and CDR2 LQKENI. The V end was cut by 2 bases, the J end by 2 bases, with 12 bases between. TCR beta CDR3 regions were amplified from RNA transcripts. HTBI primers were employed in a first-round RT-PCR of the TCR CDR3. TCRdb used MiXCR to reprocess the multiplex PCR reads, holding one entry per CDR3 protein. This table has 250,000 to 300,000 distinct CDR3 sequences, roughly 15% appearing once. With respect to this clonotype: Its antigen is currently unknown.

The chain combines TRBV18 with TRBJ1-1; D is undetermined. This clonotype was obtained from a woman aged 35 to 49 with Graves' hyperthyroidism that later progressed to Graves' ophthalmopathy. Sequencing input: blood. Here the CDR3 DNA reads TGTGCCAGCTCACCATCCGCTGGTTTAAACACTGAAGCTTTCTTT. It yields the protein CASSPSAGLNTEAFF. The complete variable domain, with remaining parts taken from reference TRBV18 and TRBJ1-1, reads NAGVMQNPRHLVRRRGQEARLRCSPMKGHSHVYWYRQLPEEGLKFMVYLQKENIIDESGMPKERFSAEFPKEGPSILRIQQVVRGDSAAYFCASSPSAGLNTEAFFGQGTRLTVV.